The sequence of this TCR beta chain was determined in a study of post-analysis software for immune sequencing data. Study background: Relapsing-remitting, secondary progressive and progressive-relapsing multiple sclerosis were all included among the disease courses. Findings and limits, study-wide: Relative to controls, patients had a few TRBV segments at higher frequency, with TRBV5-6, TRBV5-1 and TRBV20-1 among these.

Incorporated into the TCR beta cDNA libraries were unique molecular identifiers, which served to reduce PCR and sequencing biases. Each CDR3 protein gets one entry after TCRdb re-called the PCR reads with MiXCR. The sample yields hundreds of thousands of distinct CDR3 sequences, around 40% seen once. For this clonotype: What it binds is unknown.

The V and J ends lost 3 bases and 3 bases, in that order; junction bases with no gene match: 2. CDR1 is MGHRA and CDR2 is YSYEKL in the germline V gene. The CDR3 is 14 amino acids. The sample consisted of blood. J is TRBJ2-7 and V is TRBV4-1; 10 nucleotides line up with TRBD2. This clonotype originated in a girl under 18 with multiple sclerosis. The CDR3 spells CASSQRTSGYEQYF. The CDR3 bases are TGCGCCAGCAGCCAGAGGACTAGCGGCTACGAGCAGTACTTC.